This entry concerns a single TCR beta chain. This CDR3 comprises 15 residues. The germline V gene has CDR1 LGHDT and CDR2 YNNKEL (reference sequence). V was shortened by 4 bases and J by 0 bases, with 7 bases between the two germline ends. Profiled with immunoSEQ multiplex PCR; TCRdb holds only in-frame clones, not every one. The sample has some 350,000 clones, around 87% seen once; the top ten hold less than 6%. This sample stems from a study of blood T cell repertoires in COVID-19. The sequence came from a young woman who had recovered from COVID-19. Source material: PBMCs or T cells enriched from blood (not recorded which). This chain links TRBV3-1 (or the pseudogene TRBV3-2) with TRBJ2-6; no clear D. CDR3 sequence reads: CASSPTGSGANVLTF. CDR3 DNA: TGTGCCAGCAGCCCTACCGGCTCTGGGGCCAACGTCCTGACTTTC.